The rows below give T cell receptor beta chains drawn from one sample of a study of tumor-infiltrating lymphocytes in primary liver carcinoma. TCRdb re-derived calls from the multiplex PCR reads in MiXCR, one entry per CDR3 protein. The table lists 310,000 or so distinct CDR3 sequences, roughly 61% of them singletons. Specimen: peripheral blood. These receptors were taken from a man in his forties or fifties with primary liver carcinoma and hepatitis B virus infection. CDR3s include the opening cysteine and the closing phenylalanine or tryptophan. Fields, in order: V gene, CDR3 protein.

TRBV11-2 CASTLGAQETQYF
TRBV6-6 CASSYSPRLGEKLFF
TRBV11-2 CVSSFGPRGTDTQYF
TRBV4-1 CASSLQWEEYYEQFF
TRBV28 CASSLAVKSYEQYF
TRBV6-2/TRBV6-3 CASSDLTDTQYF
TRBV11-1 CASSHIGVSPPYEQYF
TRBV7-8 CASSPGLAGEIYNEQFF
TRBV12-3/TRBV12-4 CASTRGGLKTHYF
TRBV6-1 CASSDASYGYTF
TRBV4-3 CASSQDIRGLEQYF
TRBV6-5 CARSYDREDYEQYF
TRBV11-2 CASSLGNSRGYEQYF
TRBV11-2 CANSLESASGGRYNEQFF
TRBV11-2 CANSSGQGVHEQYF
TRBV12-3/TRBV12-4 CARSLSYTEAFF
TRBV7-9 CASSLLGQIYTEAFF
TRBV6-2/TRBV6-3 CASQREDTGELFF
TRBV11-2 CTSSLVGRSWSYDQYF
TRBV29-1 CSVVGRTTDMQYF
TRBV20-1 CSARQDGYEQYF
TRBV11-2 CASGPGAGDGAEAFF
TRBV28 CASGLGQGMDTIYF
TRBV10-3 CAISEGPGTGIYEQCF
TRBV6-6 CASSYPAGREKTDTQYF
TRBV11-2 CACSSGQATNEQFF
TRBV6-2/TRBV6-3 CARSLYAHYEQYF
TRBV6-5 CARRIQGSAGEPFF
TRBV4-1 CASSQASTGQEILAKNIQYF
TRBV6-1 CASSEERVEQYF
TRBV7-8 CASSLVPSVLQETQYF
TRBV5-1 CASSLGVSADTQYF
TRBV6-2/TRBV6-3 CASRSRGVLAKNIQYF
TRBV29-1 CSAAKGELEAFF
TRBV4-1 CASSQDHGTEGSYEQYF
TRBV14 CASSQGQGGEQNF
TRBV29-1 CIVRTGTQYKQYF
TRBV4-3 CASSQTSNTGELFF
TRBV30 CSLTVGGHEQFF
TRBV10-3 CAISELGPQEETRYF
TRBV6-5 CAARPDRVTGELFF
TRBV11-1 CASRPGTRGYEQYF
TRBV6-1 CASSRGRYGTTYNEQFF
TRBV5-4 CASSLTSGTPLGDSPLHF
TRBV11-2 CASSLDPGRPVRDF
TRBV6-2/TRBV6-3 CASRKTGTAGANVLTF
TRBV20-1 CSAPRNTEAFF
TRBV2 CASSDRTDLTF
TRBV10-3 CAISDETGRYGYTF
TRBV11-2 CASSMGRGLNTGELFF
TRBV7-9 CASSPQGQGYEQYF
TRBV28 CAGSPGQANTEAFF
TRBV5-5 CASSSVGALETQYF
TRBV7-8 CASSLGLDSYEQYF
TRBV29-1 CSPRTGTETQYF
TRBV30 CAWNRGISTEAFF
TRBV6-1 CASSESGRNQPQHF
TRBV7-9 CASSLEGAGEKLFF
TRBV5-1 CASSFGTGGVEQFF
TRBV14 CASSLGLAINQETQYF